A selection of T cell receptor beta chains follows, all from one sample in a study of T cells in Graves' hyperthyroidism and ophthalmopathy. TCRdb re-called the multiplex PCR reads through MiXCR, storing one row per CDR3 protein. The table shows about 480,000 distinct CDR3 sequences, with approximately 25% occurring only once. The sample taken for sequencing was blood. Receptors originate from a woman in her 30s with Graves' ophthalmopathy. Each CDR3 is given with its conserved first and last residue. A D gene is named only where the DNA matches it firmly. Clone size is given for some rows only: seen once, a few or many times, or a class if the clone is expanded.

J,D,size,V,DNA,CDR3
TRBJ2-2,TRBD1,-,TRBV19,TGTGCCAGTAGTATAACAGGGGCCGGGGAGCTGTTTTTT,CASSITGAGELFF
TRBJ1-1,-,many,TRBV19,TGTGCCAGTAATTCTCAGGAACACACTGAAGCTTTCTTT,CASNSQEHTEAFF
TRBJ2-5,TRBD2,few,TRBV5-1,TGCGCCAGCAGCTCCACTAGCGGGGGGGCGGAAGAGACCCAGTACTTC,CASSSTSGGAEETQYF
TRBJ2-7,TRBD1,many,TRBV25-1,TGTGCCAGCAGTGCGGACAGGGGGAACTCCTACGAGCAGTACTTC,CASSADRGNSYEQYF
TRBJ2-7,TRBD1,-,TRBV12-3/TRBV12-4,TGTGCCAGCAGGAACAGGGGGGATTACGAGCGGTACTTC,CASRNRGDYERYF
TRBJ2-3,-,many,TRBV10-3,TGTGCCATCAGTGAGTCGGACGCAGATACGCAGTATTTT,CAISESDADTQYF
TRBJ1-1,TRBD1,-,TRBV6-1,TGTGCCAGCAGTGAAAACAGGGGGGCCTATAGGGCTTTCTTT,CASSENRGAYRAFF
TRBJ1-5,-,many,TRBV6-1,TGTGCCAGCGAGGCAGTTGGGGGGGAACAGCCCCAGCATTTT,CASEAVGGEQPQHF
TRBJ2-5,-,many,TRBV5-1,TGTGCCAGCAGTTTAGCAGGAGAGACCCAGTACTTC,CASSLAGETQYF
TRBJ2-7,-,few,TRBV5-1,TGCGCCAGCAGCTTGGACGGGGGCGACTACGAGCAGTACTTC,CASSLDGGDYEQYF
TRBJ2-7,TRBD1,many,TRBV6-2/TRBV6-3,TGTGCCAGCAGCGACCGGGACAGCGTCTACGAGCAGTACTTC,CASSDRDSVYEQYF
TRBJ2-7,TRBD2,-,TRBV11-2,TGTGCCAGCAGCTTAGGGGGGACTAAGGGCCCCTCCTACGAGCAGTACTTC,CASSLGGTKGPSYEQYF
TRBJ1-2,-,many,TRBV5-1,TGCGCCAGCAGCTTTGATGCTAACTATGGCTACACCTTC,CASSFDANYGYTF
TRBJ2-2,TRBD2,-,TRBV4-3,TGCGCCAGCAGCCAAGATAACTTGGGGGGGGACACCGGGGAGCTGTTTTTT,CASSQDNLGGDTGELFF
TRBJ1-1,-,many,TRBV12-3/TRBV12-4,TGTGCCAGCACCGGACAGCCGAACACTGAAGCTTTCTTT,CASTGQPNTEAFF
TRBJ2-7,-,many,TRBV7-2,TGTGCCAGCAGTTCCGCCTACGAGCAGTACTTC,CASSSAYEQYF
TRBJ2-6,-,-,TRBV5-1,TGCGCCAGCAGCTTGCCCGACAGGCTGCCTGGGGCCAACGTCCTGACTTTC,CASSLPDRLPGANVLTF
TRBJ1-2,-,many,TRBV14,TGTGCCAGCAGTCGACAGGTTAACTATGGCTACACCTTC,CASSRQVNYGYTF
TRBJ1-2,TRBD1,many,TRBV20-1,TGCAGTGGGTGGGACAGAAATAACTATGGCTACACCTTC,CSGWDRNNYGYTF
TRBJ1-5,-,many,TRBV20-1,TGCAGTGCTAGAGATCTGAGGGCAGGACTCAATCAGCCCCAGCATTTT,CSARDLRAGLNQPQHF
TRBJ2-5,-,-,TRBV20-1,TGCAGTGCTAGTTATGGCAGGGACCAAGAGACCCAGTACTTC,CSASYGRDQETQYF
TRBJ2-5,TRBD1,many,TRBV6-2/TRBV6-3,TGTGCCAGCAGTTATCAACCGGGACAGGGGAGGGAGACCCAGTACTTC,CASSYQPGQGRETQYF
TRBJ2-5,-,-,TRBV6-1,TGTGCCAGCAGTGAAGGGACGGCCCGGGAGACCCAGTACTTC,CASSEGTARETQYF
TRBJ1-1,-,many,TRBV15,TGTGCCACCAGCAGGGACAGTTTTAGGGAAGCTTTCTTT,CATSRDSFREAFF
TRBJ1-1,-,-,TRBV19,TGTGCCAGTAGTATCGTAGGGATGAGGACTGAAGCTTTCTTT,CASSIVGMRTEAFF
TRBJ1-1,-,many,TRBV6-5,TGTGCCAGCAGTTACTCGCCTGAAGCTTTCTTT,CASSYSPEAFF
TRBJ1-5,-,few,TRBV29-1,TGCAGCGTTGCAGCAGGGTTCGGACAGCCCCAGCATTTT,CSVAAGFGQPQHF
TRBJ1-1,TRBD1,-,TRBV5-1,TGCGCCAGCAGCACCTTACAGGGGGCGCCGAGGAACACTGAAGCTTTCTTT,CASSTLQGAPRNTEAFF
TRBJ1-1,-,many,TRBV12-3/TRBV12-4,TGTGCCAGCAGTTTAAAAGGGGGGGCCTGGAACACTGAAGCTTTCTTT,CASSLKGGAWNTEAFF
TRBJ1-2,TRBD1,many,TRBV6-2/TRBV6-3,TGTGCCAGCAGTTACGGACAGGGGACCCTAAATGGCTACACCTTC,CASSYGQGTLNGYTF
TRBJ2-7,TRBD1,many,TRBV12-3/TRBV12-4,TGTGCCAGCAGTTCCAGGGGACAGGGTTGGGAGCAGTACTTC,CASSSRGQGWEQYF
TRBJ1-2,-,-,TRBV25-1,TGTGCCAGCAGTGAATTCCCGGCAGCCAGCGGCTACACCTTC,CASSEFPAASGYTF
TRBJ1-2,TRBD1,-,TRBV4-2,TGTGCCAGCAGCCAATATTCGGACAGGGGGCTCTATGGCTACACCTTC,CASSQYSDRGLYGYTF
TRBJ2-2,-,-,TRBV20-1,TGCAGTGCTAGAGATGGTAGGACCGTCGGGGAGCTGTTTTTT,CSARDGRTVGELFF
TRBJ1-2,TRBD1,many,TRBV19,TGTGCCAGTAGCCAAGACAGGGTAACCTATGGCTACACCTTC,CASSQDRVTYGYTF
TRBJ2-7,-,-,TRBV28,TGTGCCAGCAGTTTATGGGACGGGAAGCAGTACTTC,CASSLWDGKQYF
TRBJ2-3,-,few,TRBV6-5,TGTGCCAGCAGTTACCAGGGAAGCACAGATACGCAGTATTTT,CASSYQGSTDTQYF
TRBJ1-5,TRBD1,many,TRBV7-9,TGTGCCAGCAGCAGGGACAGTGACAATCAGCCCCAGCATTTT,CASSRDSDNQPQHF
TRBJ1-1,TRBD1,-,TRBV6-1,TGTGCCAGCAGTGATGAGGGGGCGCCCACTGAAGCTTTCTTT,CASSDEGAPTEAFF
TRBJ2-3,TRBD1,few,TRBV12-5,TGTGCTAGTGGACTCCGGGACAGGGGAACAGATACGCAGTATTTT,CASGLRDRGTDTQYF
TRBJ1-5,TRBD1,few,TRBV6-2/TRBV6-3,TGTGCCAGCAGTTACTCGGTGGGATCTCGGCAGGGGGATCGAAGCAATCAGCCCCAGCATTTT,CASSYSVGSRQGDRSNQPQHF
TRBJ1-1,-,many,TRBV6-2/TRBV6-3,TGTGCCAGCAGTGAGGGGGGCGTCCCGATGAACACTGAAGCTTTCTTT,CASSEGGVPMNTEAFF
TRBJ1-1,-,few,TRBV20-1,TGCAGTGCTGGAGGGGGATTGGAGACTGAAGCTTTCTTT,CSAGGGLETEAFF
TRBJ1-1,TRBD1,many,TRBV6-1,TGTGCCAGCAGAAAAACAGGGGGTTATACTGAAGCTTTCTTT,CASRKTGGYTEAFF
TRBJ1-2,-,many,TRBV7-8,TGTGCCAGCAGCTTAGGGACAGCCAGCTATGGCTACACCTTC,CASSLGTASYGYTF
TRBJ2-5,TRBD2,many,TRBV6-2/TRBV6-3,TGTGCCAGCAGCCGGGGGGGTACTCAAGAGACCCAGTACTTC,CASSRGGTQETQYF
TRBJ2-5,-,many,TRBV20-1,TGCAGTGCAGAGGTGCGGAGCGACCAAGAGACCCAGTACTTC,CSAEVRSDQETQYF
TRBJ1-5,-,-,TRBV6-1,TGTGCCAGCGGTGGGGATTCAAATCAGCCCCAGCATTTT,CASGGDSNQPQHF
TRBJ2-5,-,-,TRBV6-2/TRBV6-3,TGTGCCAGCAGTTACGTCGGTTGGGTGGGCGGGGCCCACCAAGAGACCCAGTACTTC,CASSYVGWVGGAHQETQYF
TRBJ1-3,-,many,TRBV7-2,TGTGCCAGCAGCACGCAGGGGGGAAACACCATATATTTT,CASSTQGGNTIYF
TRBJ2-4,TRBD1,many,TRBV28,TGTGCCAGCAGTTCATACTCCCACCTCCGGACAGGGGGCGGAAACATTCAGTACTTC,CASSSYSHLRTGGGNIQYF
TRBJ2-7,-,few,TRBV6-2/TRBV6-3,TGTGCCAGCAGCCAGGGACCTGGACGAGCCTACAAGCAGTACTTC,CASSQGPGRAYKQYF
TRBJ1-1,-,many,TRBV11-1,TGTGCCAGCAGCCCCAGGGCAGGCGGACGTAACACTGAAGCTTTCTTT,CASSPRAGGRNTEAFF
TRBJ2-7,-,many,TRBV27,TGTGCCAGCAGTTTATCGAACAGACTCTACGAGCAGTACTTC,CASSLSNRLYEQYF
TRBJ1-1,-,-,TRBV6-4,TGTGCCAGCAGTGAAATGGGAAGGGGGAACACTGAAGCTTTCTTT,CASSEMGRGNTEAFF
TRBJ2-2,TRBD1,many,TRBV18,TGTGCCAGCTCACCAAGACAGGGGATGGCCGGGGAGCTGTTTTTT,CASSPRQGMAGELFF
TRBJ2-5,-,-,TRBV11-2,TGTGCCAGCAGCGTTTGGCCGGGGGTAATGAGTACGGAGACCCAGTACTTC,CASSVWPGVMSTETQYF